The sequence of this TCR beta chain was determined in a study of blood T cell repertoires in COVID-19. Sequencing was performed with immunoSEQ multiplex PCR; in TCRdb, only in-frame clones are kept and a portion is missing. In the table there are roughly 80,000 clones, around 80% of which are singletons. The germline V gene encodes CDR1 LGHDT and CDR2 YNNKEL (reference sequence). The CDR3 is 14 amino acids. Trimming took 4 bases from V and 6 from J; bases not matched to a gene: 5. Sequencing used peripheral blood. This clonotype was sampled from a man aged 55 to 70 with active or convalescent COVID-19. The chain recombines TRBV3-1 (or the pseudogene TRBV3-2) with TRBJ2-7, with TRBD1 identical over 11 bases. The CDR3 here is CASSRTGGRGEQYF. CDR3 sequence (DNA): TGTGCCAGCAGCCGGACAGGGGGCAGAGGCGAGCAGTACTTC.